What follows are 17 T cell receptor beta chains derived from one specimen sequenced in a study of beta chain features in type 1 diabetes. The sequenced template was cDNA made from the entire isolated RNA. Sequenced by immunoSEQ multiplex PCR; TCRdb stores in-frame clones only, minus some. The sample shows roughly 250,000 clones, around 68% of them seen only once. The specimen sequenced was naive CD4+ T cells from blood. The receptors originated from a man younger than 40 in good health.

The V gene is TRBV5-6, the J gene TRBJ1-1; D gene unclear. The CDR3 extends over 13 amino acids. Germline V gives CDR1 SGHDT, CDR2 YYEEEE. The V end was cut by 3 bases, the J end by 0 bases, with 6 bases between. CDR3 sequence reads: CASSSLMNTEAFF. The CDR3 bases are TGTGCCAGCAGCTCGCTCATGAACACTGAAGCTTTCTTT.

Comment on this clone: Other DNA sequences in this specimen translate into the identical CDR3. CDR3 sequence: CAWGGGSYEQYF. CDR3 coding DNA: TGTGCCTGGGGAGGCGGTTCCTACGAGCAGTACTTC. The chain has TRBV30 and TRBJ2-7, with a possible D match to TRBD2 (5 bases). CDR1 is GTSNPN and CDR2 is SVGIG in the germline V gene (reference sequence). V was pared by 5 bases and J by 1 base, with 9 bases between. This CDR3 comprises 12 residues.

Note on this clone: The identical CDR3 is also encoded by other nucleotide sequences in the sample. The chain recombines TRBV29-1 with TRBJ2-3; D gene ambiguous. Per the germline V gene, CDR1 is SQVTM and CDR2 is ANQGSEA. Trimming pared 3 bases from V and 1 base from J, leaving 5 bases between. The CDR3 sequence is 12 residues long. As DNA, the CDR3 is TGCAGCGTTGACTCGGGCACAGATACGCAGTATTTT. Translation: CSVDSGTDTQYF.

The chain has TRBV9 and TRBJ2-7; 8 nucleotides line up with TRBD1. The ends lost 0 bases at V and 4 bases at J; junction bases unmatched: 6. This CDR3 comprises 15 residues. Germline V gene sequence: CDR1 SGDLS, CDR2 YYNGEE. CDR3 sequence reads: CASSVGPGGEYEQYF. In nucleotides, the CDR3 is TGTGCCAGCAGCGTAGGTCCAGGGGGCGAGTACGAGCAGTACTTC. Full variable domain (remainder filled in from reference TRBV9 and TRBJ2-7): DSGVTQTPKHLITATGQRVTLRCSPRSGDLSVYWYQQSLDQGLQFLIQYYNGEERAKGNILERFSAQQFPDLHSELNLSSLELGDSALYFCASSVGPGGEYEQYFGPGTRLTVT.

Only one count was recorded for this clone. The genes are TRBV23-1 and TRBJ1-4; a weak D match, TRBD1 (5 bases). TRBV23-1 is known as an ORF, though its function is uncertain. V lost 4 bases, J lost 6 bases, and 12 bases lay in between. The CDR3 runs 14 residues. CDR3: CASSLRGADEKLFF. Written as DNA, the CDR3 is TGCGCCAGCAGTCTACGAGGGGCTGATGAAAAACTGTTTTTT.

The chain is built from TRBV30 and TRBJ1-2; D ambiguous. Trimming removed 0 bases from V and 5 bases from J, with 10 bases in between. CDR3 length equals 13 residues. CDR1 GTSNPN and CDR2 SVGIG come from the germline V gene (reference sequence). As DNA, the CDR3 is TGTGCCTGGAGTGTCCAGCCGGGGTATGGCTACACCTTC. Encoded protein: CAWSVQPGYGYTF. Together with reference TRBV30 and TRBJ1-2, the CDR3 gives the full variable domain: SQTIHQWPATLVQPVGSPLSLECTVEGTSNPNLYWYRQAAGRGLQLLFYSVGIGQISSEVPQNLSASRPQDRQFILSSKKLLLSDSGFYLCAWSVQPGYGYTFGSGTRLTVV.

This chain uses TRBV12-5 with TRBJ2-1; 10 nucleotides agree with TRBD1. V gave up 6 bases and J gave up 4 bases; unmatched junction bases: 6. CDR1 LGHNT and CDR2 FRNRAP come from the germline V gene. The CDR3 runs 15 residues. The CDR3 nucleotides read TGTGCTAGTGGCCGCGGGACAGGGGATTACAATGAGCAGTTCTTC. Its protein product is CASGRGTGDYNEQFF.

The chain recombines TRBV7-9 with TRBJ1-2; D not certain. Germline CDR1 reads SEHNR; CDR2 reads FQNEAQ (reference sequence). The CDR3 length is 14 residues. Trimming pared 4 bases from V and 8 bases from J, leaving 17 bases between. CDR3: CASSSTLSKRGYTF. The CDR3 nucleotides are TGTGCCAGCAGCTCGACTCTCTCCAAAAGAGGCTACACCTTC.

The genes are TRBV25-1 and TRBJ2-7; unclear D gene. V lost 5 bases to trimming and J lost 5 bases, with 10 bases between them. The CDR3 runs 12 residues. The V gene's germline CDR1 is MGHDK and CDR2 SYGVNS. The CDR3 DNA is TGTGCCAGCAGTCCTACCCGAAACGAGCAGTACTTC. This sequence encodes CASSPTRNEQYF.

This clone was found once. The rearrangement uses TRBV6-1 and TRBJ2-5, with TRBD1 matching 8 bases. Per the germline V gene, CDR1 is MNHNS and CDR2 is SASEGT. The CDR3 loop spans 14 amino acids. The junction had 6 bases not matched to a gene; V was cut back by 4 bases and J by 5 bases. The CDR3 coding sequence is TGTGCCAGCAGTGGATACAGGGGGACGGAGACCCAGTACTTC. Encoded protein: CASSGYRGTETQYF.

As for this clone: Other DNA sequences in the sample encode the same CDR3. V gene TRBV29-1 combines with J gene TRBJ2-5, with 13 positions matching TRBD2. Per germline, CDR1 SQVTM and CDR2 ANQGSEA. With V trimmed by 6 bases and J by 5 bases, 3 bases remained unmatched. The CDR3 runs to 13 residues. The CDR3: CSVLAGGRETQYF. The DNA of the CDR3 is TGCAGCGTACTAGCGGGAGGGAGGGAGACCCAGTACTTC.

The rearrangement joins TRBV10-2 to TRBJ2-5; a weak D match, TRBD2 (6 bases). Trimming took 4 bases from V and 2 from J, leaving 8 bases between them. CDR3 length equals 13 residues. The germline V gene encodes CDR1 WSHSY and CDR2 SAAADI. CDR3 DNA sequence: TGCGCCAGCAGTGCCGGGGGACAAGAGACCCAGTACTTC. Protein sequence: CASSAGGQETQYF.

The chain employs TRBV7-9 and TRBJ2-2; D gene uncertain. The CDR3 spans 10 residues. CDR1 is SEHNR and CDR2 is FQNEAQ in the germline V gene (reference sequence). V dropped 11 bases and J dropped 6 bases, with 7 bases sitting between them. CDR3 sequence reads: CAVGSGELFF. CDR3 DNA: TGTGCCGTCGGCTCCGGGGAGCTGTTTTTT. The whole variable domain, filled in from reference TRBV7-9 and TRBJ2-2, reads DTGVSQNPRHKITKRGQNVTFRCDPISEHNRLYWYRQTLGQGPEFLTYFQNEAQLEKSRLLSDRFSAERPKGSFSTLEIQRTEQGDSAMYLCAVGSGELFFGEGSRLTVL.

V is TRBV13 and J is TRBJ1-2; D call uncertain. V lost 2 bases to trimming and J lost 4 bases, with 14 bases between them. Germline V gives CDR1 PRHDT, CDR2 FYEKMQ (reference sequence). The CDR3 has 15 residues. The CDR3 loop is CASSLKSLRGYGYTF. For the CDR3, the DNA is TGTGCCAGCAGCTTAAAGTCCCTCCGGGGCTATGGCTACACCTTC.

The rearrangement joins TRBV6-6 to TRBJ2-7; the D gene could be TRBD1 or TRBD2 (6 bases each). Trimming removed 0 bases at V and 6 bases at J, with 15 bases between. CDR1 MNHNY and CDR2 SVGAGI come from the germline V gene (reference sequence). The CDR3 runs to 15 residues. CDR3 region: CASSYSGGGQAEQYF. DNA for the CDR3: TGTGCCAGCAGTTACTCTGGTGGGGGGCAAGCCGAGCAGTACTTC.

This chain joins TRBV4-1 and TRBJ1-2; maybe TRBD1 (5 bases). Germline loops: CDR1 MGHRA, CDR2 YSYEKL. The CDR3 length is 14 residues. The V end was cut by 1 base, the J end by 8 bases, with 14 bases between. The DNA for the CDR3 is TGCGCCAGCAGCCAAGTTGGCAGGGAGCGCGGCTACACCTTC. Encoded protein: CASSQVGRERGYTF.

This chain connects TRBV9 to TRBJ2-1; 12 bases line up with TRBD2. Germline V gene lookup returns CDR1 SGDLS and CDR2 YYNGEE. The CDR3 runs 19 residues. With 4 bases clipped from V and 5 bases from J, the junction kept 16 bases outside the gene matches. CDR3 in amino acids: CASSRRLAGDGLGDNEQFF. The CDR3 DNA is TGTGCCAGCAGCCGGAGACTAGCGGGAGATGGTTTGGGAGACAATGAGCAGTTCTTC. Variable domain in full (rest from reference TRBV9 and TRBJ2-1): DSGVTQTPKHLITATGQRVTLRCSPRSGDLSVYWYQQSLDQGLQFLIQYYNGEERAKGNILERFSAQQFPDLHSELNLSSLELGDSALYFCASSRRLAGDGLGDNEQFFGPGTRLTVL.